The present entry profiles one T cell receptor (beta chain) with its context. There is no known antigen for this receptor. No quality values exist for individual bases; no much larger clone is one base distant. The sample's treatment or condition label, in plain terms: in vitro stimulation with specific CMV peptide epitopes to enrich CMV-specific T cells. The data stem from a study of T cell repertoires in cytomegalovirus infection (dated by TCRdb to about 2019). With respect to the entire study: Alongside well-studied HLA-B-restricted epitopes, the peptide stimulations were aimed at recently identified HLA-C-restricted CMV epitopes, whose presentation resists viral immunomodulation. Because public TCR beta signatures pointed to carriage of CMV infection together with the matching HLA type, the HLA type of each donor mattered for the analysis. The paper as a whole reports these results and caveats: Carriers of CMV infection plus the relevant HLA type were discriminated by the cumulative frequency of public TCR beta family members in the study cohort and in an independent roughly 400-donor cohort. In the ex vivo response, HLA-C-restricted CMV-specific TCR beta clonotypes were dominant, and in two of eight donors the single most frequent clonotype came from this HLA-C-restricted group.

Sequencer: Illumina HiSeq 1500. TCRdb reanalyzed the raw reads on its own, using fastp at Q25 for trimming and MiXCR for clone calling, and kept in-frame beta chains. Each CDR3 protein appears once, grouped with its most common genes and DNA. For this sample there are roughly 920,000 distinct CDR3 sequences; approximately 32% appear just once. Clones ranked in the top ten supply 13% of the sample. A distance of 28 bases separates the germline ends of V and J, which lose 5 bases and 0 bases respectively. Reading the germline V gene gives CDR1 MNHNS and CDR2 SASEGT. The CDR3 runs 20 residues from the cysteine to the phenylalanine. Only the CDR3 portion is preserved as DNA: 60 bases, with reading frame beginning at the first base.

The starting material was cultured CD8+ T cells from PBMCs, obtained from culture after CMV antigen stimulation. The TCR was taken from a human donor in good health (CMV status not recorded). Some clones in this sample may be carry-over from other donors' samples. This sequence uses TRBV6-1 and TRBJ1-1; the D gene cannot be named for sure. CDR3 sequence: CASSPIPTGSPNSLNTEAFF. The DNA is as follows: TGTGCCAGCAGTCCTATACCGACGGGGAGTCCAAATTCGCTGAACACTGAAGCTTTCTTT.